The 32 T cell receptor beta chains given below trace back to one sample, sequenced in a study of CD8+CD57+ T cells in acquired aplastic anemia. The TCR beta profiling, which covered VDJ combination and CDR3 sequence, was carried out using genomic DNA as the template. TCRdb re-derived calls from the reads in MiXCR, one entry per CDR3 protein. The sample has about 160,000 distinct CDR3 sequences; roughly 50% are singletons. For sequencing, patients were chosen who had shown expansion of CD8+CD57+ cells by flow cytometry. The sequencing input was sorted CD4+, CD8+, or CD8+CD57+ T cells (not recorded which) from PBMCs. The source of these receptors is a human donor with aplastic anemia.

This clonotype was detected many times. The CDR3 reads CARGGEGLRGYTF. For the CDR3, the DNA is TGTGCCAGAGGGGGCGAGGGTTTAAGGGGCTACACCTTC. This rearrangement joins TRBV2 to TRBJ1-2, with 7 bases fitting TRBD1. CDR1 is SNHLY and CDR2 is FYNNEI in the germline V gene. The J segment lost 8 bases and the V segment lost 9 bases, leaving 12 bases of the junction unmatched. This CDR3 spans 13 amino acids.

This clonotype came up a few times. The chain combines TRBV7-6 with TRBJ2-5; D perhaps matches TRBD2 (7 bases). V lost 5 bases and J 4 bases, leaving 20 bases between the germline ends. Germline V gene lookup returns CDR1 SGHVS and CDR2 FNYEAQ. CDR3 length: 16 amino acids. Written as DNA, the CDR3 is TGTGCCAGCAGCCAAACTCCGGGGGGAGGGGGAGAGACCCAGTACTTC. It yields the protein CASSQTPGGGGETQYF.

V is TRBV5-1 and J is TRBJ2-7; 9 bases fit TRBD2. This CDR3 comprises 14 residues. After removal of 6 bases from V and 3 bases from J, the junction contained 7 bases not matched to a gene. Germline V CDR1 and CDR2: SGHRS, YFSETQ. CDR3 DNA sequence: TGCGCCAGCAAATCTCTAGCGGGGTACTACGAGCAGTACTTC. This translates into CASKSLAGYYEQYF.

The V gene is TRBV5-1, the J gene TRBJ2-5; 11 bases agree with TRBD2. The length of the CDR3 is 16 residues. Trimming removed 0 bases from V and 1 base from J; junction bases left unmatched: 2. CDR1 SGHRS and CDR2 YFSETQ come from the germline V gene. The CDR3 sequence is CASSLGLAGSQETQYF. The CDR3 region has the DNA TGCGCCAGCAGCTTGGGACTAGCGGGGAGCCAAGAGACCCAGTACTTC.

The chain uses TRBV11-2 and TRBJ2-1; D not resolved. This CDR3 spans 16 amino acids. The V end lost 8 bases, the J end lost 0 bases, and 17 bases lay between the germline ends. Germline V CDR1 and CDR2: SGHAT, FQNNGV. CDR3 DNA: TGTGCCAGCTCACAAAGACCGCGACCCTCCTACAATGAGCAGTTCTTC. Encoded protein: CASSQRPRPSYNEQFF.

This clonotype turned up a few times. At one of its ends the junction is not consistent with the germline gene, which may arise from a read error. V is TRBV27 and J is TRBJ2-7; 9 bases are a match to TRBD2. Germline loops: CDR1 MNHEY, CDR2 SMNVEV (reference sequence). The length of the CDR3 is 14 residues. CDR3 DNA: TGTGCCAGCAGATTAGCGGGAGACTCCCACGAGCAGTACTTC. This codes for CASRLAGDSHEQYF.

V gene TRBV19 combines with J gene TRBJ1-1; possibly TRBD1 for D (5 bases). The CDR3 runs to 14 residues. CDR1 and CDR2 from the germline V gene are LNHDA and SQIVND (reference sequence). V gave up 6 bases and J gave up 1 base, with 12 bases separating them. This CDR3 is CASSAGRQNTEAFF. In DNA form, the CDR3 reads TGTGCCAGTAGCGCGGGACGGCAGAACACTGAAGCTTTCTTT.

There are many counts of this clonotype. The gene calls are TRBV9 and TRBJ1-2; 9 bases align to TRBD1. Germline V CDR1 and CDR2: SGDLS, YYNGEE. This CDR3 is built from 16 residues. With 2 bases clipped from V and 5 bases from J, the junction kept 10 bases outside the gene matches. The CDR3 DNA is TGTGCCAGCAGCGTGGACAACAGGGGGCACGCTTATGGCTACACCTTC. Amino acid sequence: CASSVDNRGHAYGYTF.

The CDR3 reads CASRERTEKLFF. The CDR3 DNA is TGTGCCAGTAGGGAGAGGACTGAAAAACTGTTTTTT. The chain carries TRBV19 and TRBJ1-4; no clear D gene. The CDR3 spans 12 residues. Trimming took off 6 bases at V and 7 bases at J, with 9 bases between the two ends. CDR1 is LNHDA, CDR2 SQIVND, per germline (reference sequence).

Regarding this clonotype: Given the absence of the conserved phenylalanine or tryptophan at the CDR3 end, a read error is likely. The CDR3 sequence is CASSLGPAGNEQYL. CDR3 bases: TGCGCCAGCAGCTTGGGACCAGCGGGTAACGAGCAGTACCTC. The chain employs TRBV5-1 and TRBJ2-7; D possibly corresponds to TRBD2 (6 bases). V lost 0 bases to trimming and J lost 5 bases, with 12 bases between them. The CDR3 covers 14 residues. Germline V gene sequence: CDR1 SGHRS, CDR2 YFSETQ.

For this clonotype: One end of the junction does not line up with germline, which may come from a read error. The V call is TRBV10-3, the J call TRBJ2-7; no reliable D call. The CDR3 extends over 14 amino acids. CDR1 and CDR2 (germline): ENHRY, SYGVKD. Here the CDR3 reads CASSASGFRYELYF. The CDR3 DNA sequence: TGTGCCAGCAGTGCGTCGGGCTTCCGATACGAGCTGTACTTC.

The V and J genes are TRBV5-1 and TRBJ2-7; TRBD2 aligns across 9 bases. In germline, CDR1 is SGHRS, CDR2 YFSETQ. The J segment lost 0 bases and the V segment lost 4 bases, leaving 5 bases of the junction unmatched. The CDR3 extends over 15 amino acids. CDR3 amino acids: CASSIAGDVSYEQYF. CDR3 bases: TGCGCCAGCAGCATAGCGGGAGATGTCTCCTACGAGCAGTACTTC.

The genes are TRBV11-1 and TRBJ1-5; no clear D. V was pared by 5 bases and J by 0 bases, with 23 bases between. The CDR3 spans 19 residues. Germline CDR1 reads SGHAT; CDR2 reads FQDESV (reference sequence). The CDR3 loop is CASSVDNPGLTPSNQPQHF. CDR3 bases: TGTGCCAGCAGCGTAGATAACCCGGGATTGACTCCTAGCAATCAGCCCCAGCATTTT.

The chain is built from TRBV7-6 and TRBJ1-5; D not certain. Germline CDR1 SGHVS, CDR2 FNYEAQ. The CDR3 covers 13 residues. Trimming removed 3 bases at V and 5 bases at J, with 8 bases between. This CDR3 reads CASSFGSDQPQHF. The CDR3 DNA follows: TGTGCCAGCAGCTTTGGCAGTGATCAGCCCCAGCATTTT.

In this sample, this clonotype turned up many times. V is TRBV20-1 and J is TRBJ2-7, with TRBD2 matching 7 bases. After removal of 0 bases from V and 3 bases from J, the junction contained 2 bases not matched to a gene. This CDR3 spans 13 amino acids. Germline assignment: CDR1 DFQATT and CDR2 SNEGSKA (reference sequence). Here the CDR3 DNA reads TGCAGTGCTAGAGAGACGGGAGGCTACGAGCAGTACTTC. Its translation: CSARETGGYEQYF.

The rearrangement uses TRBV11-1 and TRBJ2-3, with D perhaps TRBD1 or TRBD2 (7 bases each). This CDR3 contains 15 residues. CDR1 SGHAT and CDR2 FQDESV come from the germline V gene (reference sequence). V lost 5 bases and J lost 4, with 16 bases in between. The CDR3 sequence is CASSPGGVEADTQYF. The DNA of the CDR3 is TGTGCCAGCAGCCCAGGGGGGGTTGAGGCAGATACGCAGTATTTT. Looking up the rest from reference TRBV11-1 and TRBJ2-3 gives the full variable domain: EAEVAQSPRYKITEKSQAVAFWCDPISGHATLYWYRQILGQGPELLVQFQDESVVDDSQLPKDRFSAERLKGVDSTLKIQPAELGDSAMYLCASSPGGVEADTQYFGPGTRLTVL.

The genes are TRBV10-3 and TRBJ2-7; tentative D call: TRBD1 (6 bases). This CDR3 has 16 residues. The germline gives CDR1 ENHRY, CDR2 SYGVKD. V lost 0 bases, J lost 5 bases, and 17 bases lay in between. As DNA, the CDR3 is TGTGCCATCAGTGAGTCTGGCCTGTCAGGGGTCCACGAGCAGTACTTC. Its protein is CAISESGLSGVHEQYF.

This clonotype was seen once. The gene calls are TRBV5-5 and TRBJ1-1; D is uncertain. Trimming cost V 3 bases and J 0 bases, with 9 bases left between them. The germline CDR1 and CDR2 sequences are SGHKS and YYEKEE (reference sequence). The CDR3 totals 14 residues. In DNA, the CDR3 is TGTGCCAGCAGCTCGACCTTAATGAACACTGAAGCTTTCTTT. Translating it yields CASSSTLMNTEAFF.

This clonotype was picked up a small number of times. The genes are TRBV11-2 and TRBJ2-7; D might be TRBD1 (6 bases). Trimming left V 3 bases short and J 3 bases short, with 21 bases between. The CDR3 covers 17 residues. CDR1 and CDR2 (germline): SGHAT, FQNNGV. The CDR3 DNA sequence: TGTGCCAGCAGCTTGGGCCTCGACAGGCTGAGACGCTACGAGCAGTACTTC. It translates to CASSLGLDRLRRYEQYF.

With regard to this clonotype: Without the conserved terminal phenylalanine or tryptophan, this CDR3 likely stems from a read error. No DNA is shown, since the ends of the CDR3 on it are uncertain; the CDR3 is the one TCRdb lists. V usage is TRBV11-2 and J usage is TRBJ2-1. Germline V gene sequence: CDR1 SGHAT, CDR2 FQNNGV. The CDR3 has 8 residues if both end residues are counted. CDR3 amino acids: CASSLDPS.

This clonotype was seen many times. The rearrangement links TRBV4-2 to TRBJ2-7; possibly TRBD1 or TRBD2 for D (5 bases each). This CDR3 has 15 residues. V was shortened by 3 bases and J by 0 bases, with 12 bases between the two germline ends. Germline V lookup: CDR1 LGHNA, CDR2 YNFKEQ. The CDR3 region is CASSQGVASSYEQYF. The CDR3 nucleotides read TGTGCCAGCAGCCAGGGGGTAGCTAGCTCCTACGAGCAGTACTTC.

This clonotype was seen a few times. The chain combines TRBV30 with TRBJ1-1, with unresolved D. The V gene's germline CDR1 is GTSNPN and CDR2 SVGIG (reference sequence). The length of the CDR3 is 12 residues. V lost 3 bases and J lost 5, with 10 bases in between. DNA of the CDR3: TGTGCCTGGAGCAATCTGGGGACTGAAGCTTTCTTT. It translates to CAWSNLGTEAFF. The full variable domain, completed using reference TRBV30 and TRBJ1-1, is SQTIHQWPATLVQPVGSPLSLECTVEGTSNPNLYWYRQAAGRGLQLLFYSVGIGQISSEVPQNLSASRPQDRQFILSSKKLLLSDSGFYLCAWSNLGTEAFFGQGTRLTVV.

V is TRBV5-6 and J is TRBJ1-5; tentative D call: TRBD1 (5 bases). The germline gives CDR1 SGHDT, CDR2 YYEEEE. This CDR3 contains 12 residues. V was trimmed by 4 bases and J by 9 bases, leaving 11 bases between them. The CDR3 bases are TGTGCCAGCAGCCGAGGAACAGGGCCCCAGCATTTT. Protein product: CASSRGTGPQHF. The full variable domain, completed using reference TRBV5-6 and TRBJ1-5, is DAGVTQSPTHLIKTRGQQVTLRCSPKSGHDTVSWYQQALGQGPQFIFQYYEEEERQRGNFPDRFSGHQFPNYSSELNVNALLLGDSALYLCASSRGTGPQHFGDGTRLSIL.

V is TRBV9 and J is TRBJ1-2; 8 positions agree with TRBD1. Germline CDR1 and CDR2: SGDLS and YYNGEE. The CDR3 extends over 13 amino acids. Trimming cost V 4 bases and J 5 bases; bases outside gene matches: 4. This CDR3 is CASSTRQGYGYTF. CDR3 bases: TGTGCCAGCAGCACTCGACAGGGGTATGGCTACACCTTC.

There are a few counts of this clonotype. The chain is built from TRBV10-2 and TRBJ1-1; 8 nucleotides align to TRBD1. V dropped 10 bases and J dropped 3; count of bases not matched to a gene: 13. There are 15 residues in the CDR3. Germline V gene data show CDR1 as WSHSY and CDR2 as SAAADI. CDR3 amino acids: CATRDRGGVDTEAFF. CDR3 in DNA: TGCGCCACTAGAGACAGGGGAGGAGTAGACACTGAAGCTTTCTTT.

As to this clonotype: A much larger clone differs by one base, so this may be a read error. This chain uses TRBV7-3 with TRBJ1-4, with D unclear. CDR1 SGHTA and CDR2 FQGTGA come from the germline V gene. The CDR3 is 14 amino acids. The CDR3 nucleotides read TGTGCCAGCAGTTTTGGAACAACTAATGAAAGACTGTTTTTT. It translates to CASSFGTTNERLFF.

The gene calls are TRBV4-3 and TRBJ1-2, with a tentative D call TRBD1 (5 bases). The CDR3 has 15 residues. Germline V gives CDR1 LGHNA, CDR2 YSLEER. V shed 0 bases and J shed 6 bases, with 14 bases lying between them. For the CDR3, the DNA is TGCGCCAGCAGCCAAGATTTTGGGAGGGGAGATGGCTACACCTTC. Protein: CASSQDFGRGDGYTF.

The CDR3 region is CASSYRDRGPYEQYF. CDR3 DNA sequence: TGTGCCAGCAGTTACCGGGACAGGGGGCCATACGAGCAGTACTTC. The chain combines TRBV6-5 with TRBJ2-7; the match to TRBD1 covers 12 bases. V lost 2 bases and J lost 4; bases outside the gene matches: 3. In germline, CDR1 is MNHEY, CDR2 SVGAGI. The CDR3 loop spans 15 amino acids.

The rearrangement uses TRBV2 and TRBJ1-2; 10 bases agree with TRBD1. CDR3 length: 15 amino acids. V shed 8 bases, J shed 1 base, and the junction held 7 bases outside the gene matches. From germline, CDR1 is SNHLY and CDR2 FYNNEI. DNA for the CDR3: TGTGCCAGCTCGCGGGACAGGGGTTTTAACTATGGCTACACCTTC. The encoded protein is CASSRDRGFNYGYTF. Variable domain in full (rest from reference TRBV2 and TRBJ1-2): EPEVTQTPSHQVTQMGQEVILRCVPISNHLYFYWYRQILGQKVEFLVSFYNNEISEKSEIFDDQFSVERPDGSNFTLKIRSTKLEDSAMYFCASSRDRGFNYGYTFGSGTRLTVV.

This chain connects TRBV7-8 to TRBJ2-1, with 7 nucleotides matching TRBD1. Germline V gene lookup returns CDR1 SGHVS and CDR2 FQNEAQ. This CDR3 has 12 residues. V trimming: 5 bases; J trimming: 7 bases; junction bases outside the gene matches: 2. CDR3 in amino acids: CASSHRGNEQFF. The DNA for the CDR3 is TGTGCCAGCAGCCACAGGGGAAATGAGCAGTTCTTC.

This clonotype was seen once. The V and J genes are TRBV20-1 and TRBJ1-6; 8 nucleotides match TRBD1. V gave up 0 bases and J gave up 9 bases; unmatched junction bases: 10. There are 16 residues in the CDR3. Per germline, CDR1 DFQATT and CDR2 SNEGSKA (reference sequence). The chain's CDR3 is CSARDIATGDSSPLHF. The CDR3 nucleotides are TGCAGTGCTAGAGATATTGCGACAGGGGATTCTTCACCCCTCCACTTT.

This clonotype was seen at least ten times. The chain couples TRBV6-6 to TRBJ2-5; D is undetermined. The germline V gene encodes CDR1 MNHNY and CDR2 SVGAGI (reference sequence). Trimming left V 7 bases short and J 4 bases short, with 4 bases between. The CDR3 extends over 10 amino acids. The DNA of the CDR3 is TGTGCCAGCATTGGAGAGACCCAGTACTTC. Protein sequence: CASIGETQYF.